The 2 T cell receptor beta chains given below trace back to one sample, sequenced in a study of spatial heterogeneity in lung cancer (dated by TCRdb to about 2019). The receptor library was made with 5' RACE. This sample was sequenced with a NextSeq 500. The public sequencing data were trimmed at Q25 with fastp and processed into clonotypes with MiXCR by TCRdb, which kept only in-frame beta chains. Each entry merges the rows of one CDR3 protein and shows their most common DNA and genes. The sample profile shows about 10,000 distinct CDR3 sequences; about a quarter of them were found once. The ten largest clonotypes hold nearly 4% of the sample. This specimen's time point label, per the study, means: blood at routine non-recurrence follow-up after resection. This material consisted of PBMCs, taken at follow-up. Source of these receptors: a female donor with early-stage non-small cell lung cancer.

The V gene is TRBV11-2, the J gene TRBJ2-7; 8 bases are shared with TRBD1. CDR3 size: 13 residues. Germline CDR1 SGHAT, CDR2 FQNNGV. The V segment lost 4 bases and the J segment 2 bases; nucleotides outside the gene matches: 1. In DNA, the CDR3 is TGTGCCAGCAGCTGGACAGGGACCTACGAGCAGTACTTC. Protein sequence: CASSWTGTYEQYF.

V is TRBV7-2 and J is TRBJ2-5; 11 bases are shared with TRBD2. The CDR3 totals 14 residues. Germline V gives CDR1 SGHTA, CDR2 FQGNSA. Losses at the gene ends were 5 bases for V and 4 bases for J; bases not matched to a gene: 3. The CDR3 reads CASSDGLAGETQYF. CDR3 sequence (DNA): TGTGCCAGCAGCGATGGACTAGCGGGAGAGACCCAGTACTTC.